What follows are 21 T cell receptor beta chains derived from one specimen sequenced in a study of technical replicates of blood from several donors. Profiled with immunoSEQ multiplex PCR; TCRdb holds only in-frame clones, not every one. Found here are some 87,000 clones, about nine tenths of them singletons; the top ten hold around 0.37%. Sequenced sample: T cells isolated from PBMCs. The receptor set was obtained from a human donor in good health.

V is TRBV14 and J is TRBJ1-2; 8 bases line up with TRBD1. Trimming cost V 4 bases and J 8 bases; bases outside gene matches: 12. CDR3 length: 15 amino acids. CDR1 SGHDN and CDR2 FVKESK come from the germline V gene. The CDR3 DNA sequence: TGTGCCAGCAGCCGAGGACAGGGTTTAATTCGGGGCTACACCTTC. Translating gives CASSRGQGLIRGYTF.

The chain recombines TRBV7-9 with TRBJ1-1, with 7 bases identical to TRBD1. The CDR3 runs 14 residues. Germline trimming cut 5 bases from V and 5 bases from J; bases unmatched to any gene: 8. CDR1 and CDR2 from the germline V gene are SEHNR and FQNEAQ (reference sequence). CDR3 nucleotides: TGTGCCAGCAGCCCGACAGGGATTTTGACTGAAGCTTTCTTT. Translation gives CASSPTGILTEAFF.

The chain combines TRBV5-6 with TRBJ2-1; 15 bases match TRBD2. Germline CDR1 SGHDT, CDR2 YYEEEE. The V segment lost 5 bases and the J segment 7 bases; nucleotides outside the gene matches: 4. The CDR3 runs 15 residues. CDR3 protein: CASRLGLAGGNEQFF. The CDR3, as DNA: TGTGCCAGCAGGCTGGGACTAGCGGGAGGAAATGAGCAGTTCTTC. The variable domain in full, completed from reference TRBV5-6 and TRBJ2-1, reads DAGVTQSPTHLIKTRGQQVTLRCSPKSGHDTVSWYQQALGQGPQFIFQYYEEEERQRGNFPDRFSGHQFPNYSSELNVNALLLGDSALYLCASRLGLAGGNEQFFGPGTRLTVL.

This chain links TRBV29-1 with TRBJ1-2, with D possibly TRBD1 on 6 matching bases. Germline values: CDR1 SQVTM, CDR2 ANQGSEA. This CDR3 comprises 14 residues. Trimming stripped 6 bases from V and 7 bases from J, with 21 bases between. CDR3 amino acids: CSVAGAALSLGYTF. The CDR3, as DNA: TGCAGCGTCGCGGGGGCGGCTCTCAGCCTTGGCTACACCTTC.

This chain joins TRBV6-5 and TRBJ2-7; 7 bases are a match to TRBD1. Germline CDR1 MNHEY, CDR2 SVGAGI. Trimming took 4 bases from V and 5 from J; bases not matched to a gene: 8. The CDR3 is 14 amino acids. CDR3 region: CASSLGQVRHEQYF. The DNA of the CDR3 is TGTGCCAGCAGTTTAGGACAGGTCAGACACGAGCAGTACTTC.

The J gene is TRBJ2-7, the V gene TRBV28; TRBD1 matches at 7 bases. The CDR3 totals 14 residues. V shed 4 bases, J shed 3 bases, and the junction held 6 bases outside the gene matches. CDR1 and CDR2 (germline): MDHEN, SYDVKM. CDR3 sequence reads: CASSWGTESYEQYF. CDR3 sequence (DNA): TGTGCCAGCAGTTGGGGGACAGAGAGCTACGAGCAGTACTTC.

V and J are TRBV15 and TRBJ2-7; D is perhaps TRBD2 (6 bases). Germline CDR1 and CDR2: LNHNV and YYDKDF (reference sequence). The CDR3 sequence is 13 residues long. V shed 5 bases and J shed 1 base, with 9 bases lying between them. CDR3 bases: TGTGCCACCAGCCCTAGCGAGTCCTACGAGCAGTACTTC. Translated: CATSPSESYEQYF. The complete variable domain, with remaining parts taken from reference TRBV15 and TRBJ2-7, reads DAMVIQNPRYQVTQFGKPVTLSCSQTLNHNVMYWYQQKSSQAPKLLFHYYDKDFNNEADTPDNFQSRRPNTSFCFLDIRSPGLGDTAMYLCATSPSESYEQYFGPGTRLTVT.

This clone occurred once. The chain recombines TRBV19 with TRBJ2-3, with D perhaps matching TRBD1 (5 bases). V was shortened by 2 bases and J by 9 bases, with 9 bases between the two germline ends. The CDR3 contains 12 residues. Germline V gene lookup returns CDR1 LNHDA and CDR2 SQIVND (reference sequence). CDR3 DNA sequence: TGTGCCAGTAGTATATTCCAGGGAACGCAGTATTTT. It specifies CASSIFQGTQYF.

In DNA form, the CDR3 reads TGTGCCAGCAGTTATTTGGACTTCCCCACTGAAGCTTTCTTT. It codes for CASSYLDFPTEAFF. The V and J genes are TRBV6-5 and TRBJ1-1; D ambiguous. This CDR3 contains 14 residues. The germline V and J ends were trimmed by 3 bases and 4 bases, with 12 bases remaining between them. The germline V gene encodes CDR1 MNHEY and CDR2 SVGAGI.

The chain carries TRBV5-6 and TRBJ2-1; D may be TRBD1 (5 bases). CDR1 SGHDT and CDR2 YYEEEE come from the germline V gene. This CDR3 spans 12 amino acids. V lost 6 bases, J lost 8 bases, and 12 bases lay in between. CDR3 DNA: TGTGCCAGCATGCTAAGGGGCGATGAGCAGTTCTTC. This gives the protein CASMLRGDEQFF.

The chain carries TRBV9 and TRBJ2-1; D is undetermined. From germline, CDR1 is SGDLS and CDR2 YYNGEE. Trimming shortened V by 2 bases and J by 2 bases, and 8 bases separated the two germline ends. The CDR3 has 14 amino acids. CDR3 amino acids: CASSVQVTYNEQFF. CDR3 nucleotide sequence: TGTGCCAGCAGCGTTCAGGTAACCTACAATGAGCAGTTCTTC.

The rearrangement joins TRBV18 to TRBJ1-1, with 10 bases fitting TRBD1. J lost 5 bases, V lost 4 bases, and 7 bases had no gene match. The length of the CDR3 is 15 residues. Germline V gene lookup returns CDR1 KGHSH and CDR2 LQKENI. The CDR3 coding sequence is TGTGCCAGCTCACTAGGGACAGGGGCCGGAACTGAAGCTTTCTTT. Amino acid sequence: CASSLGTGAGTEAFF.

V gene TRBV29-1 combines with J gene TRBJ2-7, with D unclear. V lost 3 bases and J 6 bases, leaving 15 bases between the germline ends. Germline CDR1 reads SQVTM; CDR2 reads ANQGSEA. This CDR3 spans 13 amino acids. CDR3 in amino acids: CSVEVAPFLEQYF. CDR3 DNA sequence: TGCAGCGTTGAGGTAGCCCCTTTTCTCGAGCAGTACTTC.

The rearrangement uses TRBV18 and TRBJ2-7; 7 nucleotides line up with TRBD1. V shed 1 base and J 3 bases; nucleotides not matched to a gene: 0. CDR1 and CDR2 from the germline V gene are KGHSH and LQKENI. The CDR3 contains 13 residues. The CDR3 region is CASSPRDSYEQYF. CDR3 DNA sequence: TGTGCCAGCTCACCACGGGACAGCTACGAGCAGTACTTC.

This clone has a single count. The CDR3 DNA reads TGTGCCAGCAGGAGACTGATCTCTGGAAACACCATATATTTT. It translates to CASRRLISGNTIYF. V is TRBV28 and J is TRBJ1-3, with D unresolved. The germline V gene encodes CDR1 MDHEN and CDR2 SYDVKM. The CDR3 has 14 residues. Trimming removed 6 bases from V and 0 bases from J, with 9 bases in between.

The sample holds a few counts of this clone. This chain links TRBV29-1 with TRBJ2-2; 11 bases agree with TRBD1. Germline CDR1 reads SQVTM; CDR2 reads ANQGSEA. V shed 6 bases, J shed 4 bases, and the junction held 4 bases outside the gene matches. The CDR3 runs 14 residues. The CDR3 DNA reads TGCAGCGTCAGGACAGGGGGCACCACCGGGGAGCTGTTTTTT. The encoded protein is CSVRTGGTTGELFF.

The chain couples TRBV7-6 to TRBJ2-3; no clear D gene. Trimming removed 2 bases from V and 3 bases from J, with 9 bases in between. From germline, CDR1 is SGHVS and CDR2 FNYEAQ. The CDR3 runs 14 residues. CDR3 loop: CASSLTTKTDTQYF. CDR3 sequence (DNA): TGTGCCAGCAGCTTAACAACGAAGACAGATACGCAGTATTTT. The full variable domain, rest sourced from reference TRBV7-6 and TRBJ2-3, is GAGVSQSPRYKVTKRGQDVALRCDPISGHVSLYWYRQALGQGPEFLTYFNYEAQQDKSGLPNDRFSAERPEGSISTLTIQRTEQRDSAMYRCASSLTTKTDTQYFGPGTRLTVL.

V is TRBV29-1 and J is TRBJ1-2; possibly TRBD1 for D (5 bases). Germline CDR1 SQVTM, CDR2 ANQGSEA. The CDR3 loop spans 13 amino acids. V was trimmed by 0 bases and J by 0 bases, leaving 5 bases between them. In nucleotides, the CDR3 is TGCAGCGTTGAAGAAGGGGCTAACTATGGCTACACCTTC. Translation gives CSVEEGANYGYTF.

This chain links TRBV29-1 with TRBJ2-1; D not certain. The CDR3 is 12 residues long. The V and J ends lost 8 bases and 7 bases respectively, with 15 bases between them. CDR1 and CDR2 from the germline V gene are SQVTM and ANQGSEA. The CDR3 sequence: CSPRVSLNEQFF. CDR3 DNA: TGCAGCCCCCGGGTAAGCCTTAATGAGCAGTTCTTC.

V and J are TRBV7-2 and TRBJ1-6; TRBD1 matches 7 bases. This CDR3 comprises 12 residues. V lost 5 bases and J lost 11; bases outside the gene matches: 3. Germline loops: CDR1 SGHTA, CDR2 FQGNSA. The CDR3 spells CASSATGTPLHF. The CDR3 bases are TGTGCCAGCAGCGCGACAGGGACACCCCTCCACTTT.

This clone was detected only once. V usage is TRBV2 and J usage is TRBJ1-3; no clear D gene. CDR3 length equals 15 residues. Per germline, CDR1 SNHLY and CDR2 FYNNEI. The V end lost 4 bases, the J end lost 4 bases, and 14 bases lay between the germline ends. CDR3 in amino acids: CASSGGSARGNTIYF. The DNA for the CDR3 is TGTGCCAGCAGTGGTGGGTCGGCGCGGGGAAACACCATATATTTT.